The sequence of this TCR beta chain was determined in a study of blood T cell repertoires in COVID-19. Study details: Donors in the United States, Italy and Spain gave samples during acute or convalescent COVID-19. Sources were T cells, B-cell-depleted T cells, or PBMCs; the material itself was cDNA or gDNA.

As for this clone: One end of the junction is discordant with germline, which a read error may explain.

In the authors' workflow: Scientists estimated how many nucleated cells there were by amplifying reference gene primers. Assay: immunoSEQ multiplex PCR; the TCRdb copy retains only in-frame clones and omits some. The V and J calls and the clone size are those of that table, but D and trimming were determined from the DNA. This sample has 70,000 to 90,000 clones; 88% occur once, and the top ten carry roughly 46%. Germline-derived CDR1 and CDR2 are SSHAT and FNYEAQ (reference sequence). The CDR3 covers 17 residues. This TCR derives from a human donor in a cohort sampled during active COVID-19. Sequenced input: peripheral blood. The chain combines TRBV7-7 with TRBJ2-1; TRBD2 matches at 11 bases. The CDR3 sequence is CASSPRAGTSGYNEQFF. The DNA for the CDR3 is TGTGCTAGCAGCCCCCGAGCCGGGACTAGCGGATACAATGAGCAGTTCTTC.